This TCR beta chain was retrieved from a study of blood T cell repertoires in COVID-19. Study-level information: Acute and convalescent COVID-19 samples came from the United States, Italy and Spain. PBMCs, B-cell-depleted T cells, or T cells provided the cDNA or gDNA that made up the material.

Per the study methods: Using reference gene primer amplification, nucleated cell counts were estimated. The protocol was immunoSEQ multiplex PCR, while the TCRdb copy is restricted to in-frame clones and leaves out a portion. V and J calls and clone size are as listed in that table; D and trimming were resolved from the DNA. The sample carries about 50,000 clones, more than 75% recorded once. The specimen sequenced was peripheral blood. The source of this sequence is a woman aged 55-70 years with acute or convalescent COVID-19.

DNA for the CDR3: TGTGCCAGCAGCCGAGGTGGCGTCTCCTACGAGCAGTACTTC. Translation: CASSRGGVSYEQYF. The chain links TRBV5-5 to TRBJ2-7; D gene unclear. The CDR3 loop spans 14 amino acids. From germline, CDR1 is SGHKS and CDR2 YYEKEE (reference sequence). Trimming took 4 bases from V and 0 from J, leaving 11 bases between them.